These 26 T cell receptor beta chains were all obtained from the same sample, sequenced in a study of T cells in narcolepsy (dated by TCRdb to 2016 to 2019). Receptors were amplified or captured by the immunoSEQ multiplex PCR assay. The clones in this table, taken by TCRdb from immuneACCESS, are in-frame only. Not every clone is retained; where verified, under half of the shortfall comes from an unresolved V gene, and the cause of the rest is unknown. This sample is represented by tens of thousands of clones; about four fifths of them were singletons. The ten top clones hold 0.71% of the sample. Sequencing used CD45RA- memory CD4+ T cells from PBMCs. This specimen's cell subset or site label, interpreted: memory T cells sorted ex vivo from peripheral blood. These TCRs come from a human donor with narcolepsy.

The chain uses TRBV18 and TRBJ2-1, with TRBD2 identical over 9 bases. Unmatched junction bases numbered 8, after V lost 4 bases and J lost 10 bases. Per germline, CDR1 KGHSH and CDR2 LQKENI. This CDR3 region has 14 residues. DNA of the CDR3: TGTGCCAGCTCACTCGGGACTAGCATGAGCGAGCAGTTCTTC. Its translation: CASSLGTSMSEQFF.

J is TRBJ1-2 and V is TRBV6-5; D not certain. Deletions cut 7 bases from V and 6 bases from J, with 21 bases between. Germline V gives CDR1 MNHEY, CDR2 SVGAGI. The CDR3 spans 15 residues. CDR3 sequence reads: CASISRAILGHGYTF. CDR3 bases: TGTGCCAGCATCTCAAGGGCCATCCTCGGGCATGGCTACACCTTC.

As to this clone: Germline is not matched at one junction end, which may reflect a read error. V is TRBV28 and J is TRBJ1-4, with D hard to call. The CDR3 runs to 11 residues. CDR1 is MDHEN, CDR2 SYDVKM, per germline. In DNA, the CDR3 is TGTGCCAGCTGGAAAAATGAGAAACTGTTTTTT. It codes for CASWKNEKLFF.

The V call is TRBV30, the J call TRBJ1-5, with a tentative D call TRBD1 (5 bases). V was shortened by 2 bases and J by 6 bases, with 20 bases between the two germline ends. Per germline, CDR1 GTSNPN and CDR2 SVGIG (reference sequence). This CDR3 region has 16 residues. As DNA, the CDR3 is TGTGCCTGGAGTAAGGGAAGGGCAGGGAAAGGTCAGCCCCAGCATTTT. It yields the protein CAWSKGRAGKGQPQHF.

This clone showed up just once. This sequence joins TRBV6-1 and TRBJ2-1, with D perhaps matching TRBD2 (6 bases). The CDR3 contains 17 residues. Germline CDR1 and CDR2: MNHNS and SASEGT. The V gene lost 2 bases and the J gene lost 3 bases, with 17 bases spanning the gap. CDR3 nucleotides: TGTGCCAGCAGTGAATTAGGGGCCGGGGGATTCTACAATGAGCAGTTCTTC. As protein: CASSELGAGGFYNEQFF.

The chain links TRBV9 to TRBJ1-6, with 7 bases fitting TRBD1. The CDR3 consists of 14 residues. The V gene end was trimmed by 4 bases and the J gene end by 7 bases; junction bases not matched to a gene: 5. Germline V gene lookup returns CDR1 SGDLS and CDR2 YYNGEE. CDR3 in DNA: TGTGCCAGCAGCCCAGGACAGGAGAATTCACCCCTCCACTTT. It encodes CASSPGQENSPLHF.

This chain uses TRBV6-1 with TRBJ1-1; 9 bases agree with TRBD1. Germline V gene data show CDR1 as MNHNS and CDR2 as SASEGT. Germline trimming cut 5 bases from V and 6 bases from J; bases unmatched to any gene: 4. This CDR3 region has 13 residues. The CDR3 DNA sequence: TGTGCCAGCAGTTGGGACAGGGTCGCTGAAGCTTTCTTT. This gives the protein CASSWDRVAEAFF.

This chain connects TRBV4-1 to TRBJ2-2, with D possibly matching TRBD1 (6 bases). Deletions cut 8 bases from V and 2 bases from J, with 18 bases between. Germline loops: CDR1 MGHRA, CDR2 YSYEKL. The CDR3 runs to 16 residues. CDR3: CASRGRQDSNTGELFF. DNA of the CDR3: TGCGCCAGCCGAGGAAGACAGGACAGCAACACCGGGGAGCTGTTTTTT.

The rearrangement links TRBV19 to TRBJ2-1, with 7 bases matching TRBD2. CDR1 and CDR2 (germline): LNHDA, SQIVND (reference sequence). This CDR3 contains 17 residues. V lost 4 bases to trimming and J lost 1 base; unmatched junction nucleotides: 10. Written as DNA, the CDR3 is TGTGCCAGTAGTACCTTTCTGGCGGGAGCTTCCTACAATGAGCAGTTCTTC. It specifies CASSTFLAGASYNEQFF. The full variable domain, in which reference TRBV19 and TRBJ2-1 provide the parts outside the CDR3, is DGGITQSPKYLFRKEGQNVTLSCEQNLNHDAMYWYRQDPGQGLRLIYYSQIVNDFQKGDIAEGYSVSREKKESFPLTVTSAQKNPTAFYLCASSTFLAGASYNEQFFGPGTRLTVL.

This clone was detected only once. This CDR3 is CASRGLAGGPDTQYF. CDR3 sequence (DNA): TGTGCCAGCAGGGGACTAGCGGGGGGGCCGGATACGCAGTATTTT. The rearrangement joins TRBV6-5 to TRBJ2-3; 16 nucleotides agree with TRBD2. Germline V gene data show CDR1 as MNHEY and CDR2 as SVGAGI. The CDR3 consists of 15 residues. Unmatched junction bases numbered 3, after V lost 6 bases and J lost 6 bases.

The J gene is TRBJ1-6, the V gene TRBV30; 9 bases fit TRBD1. The CDR3 loop spans 14 amino acids. The germline gives CDR1 GTSNPN, CDR2 SVGIG (reference sequence). V dropped 4 bases and J dropped 8; count of bases not matched to a gene: 6. The CDR3 DNA sequence: TGTGCCTGGACTCATTGGACAGGGGATTCACCCCTCCACTTT. Protein product: CAWTHWTGDSPLHF.

J is TRBJ1-2 and V is TRBV5-7, with a possible D match to TRBD1 (6 bases). TRBV5-7 is given ORF status, its function remaining uncertain. The CDR3 is made up of 16 amino acids. With 0 bases removed from V and 5 bases from J, the gap between germline ends came to 17 bases. As DNA, the CDR3 is TGTGCCAGCAGCTTGGGTGTCGACAGGCAAGTATATGGCTACACCTTC. This codes for CASSLGVDRQVYGYTF.

This clone showed up just once. The V gene is TRBV9, the J gene TRBJ2-7; a possible D gene is TRBD1 (5 bases). Per the germline V gene, CDR1 is SGDLS and CDR2 is YYNGEE. V gave up 2 bases and J gave up 6 bases, with 15 bases separating them. This CDR3 is 14 amino acids long. CDR3 nucleotide sequence: TGTGCCAGCAGCGTGGTTGCAGGGTCGGGCGAGCAGTACTTC. This encodes CASSVVAGSGEQYF.

V gene TRBV6-6 combines with J gene TRBJ2-7; 7 bases agree with TRBD1. The CDR3 covers 15 residues. Germline CDR1 is MNHNY and CDR2 is SVGAGI (reference sequence). The J segment lost 5 bases and the V segment lost 6 bases, leaving 13 bases of the junction unmatched. The CDR3 DNA sequence: TGTGCCAGCAGCCTACTACCACAGGGGAGAGACGAGCAGTACTTC. Its protein is CASSLLPQGRDEQYF.

The chain is built from TRBV5-1 and TRBJ2-1, with 9 bases aligning to TRBD2. The germline gives CDR1 SGHRS, CDR2 YFSETQ. V shed 1 base, J shed 4 bases, and the junction held 3 bases outside the gene matches. The CDR3 is 15 residues long. CDR3 bases: TGCGCCAGCAGCTTGATGGCGGGGGGGTACAATGAGCAGTTCTTC. This sequence encodes CASSLMAGGYNEQFF.

The V and J genes are TRBV9 and TRBJ2-2; TRBD1 or TRBD2 may be the D gene (6 bases each). The CDR3 totals 15 residues. V gave up 3 bases and J gave up 1 base, with 10 bases separating them. The germline CDR1 and CDR2 sequences are SGDLS and YYNGEE. CDR3 sequence reads: CASSGGGLNTGELFF. CDR3 DNA sequence: TGTGCCAGCAGCGGTGGGGGGCTGAACACCGGGGAGCTGTTTTTT.

The genes are TRBV28 and TRBJ2-7; D remains unclear. The CDR3 loop spans 15 amino acids. Germline V gene data show CDR1 as MDHEN and CDR2 as SYDVKM. The V end lost 5 bases, the J end lost 5 bases, and 19 bases lay between the germline ends. As DNA, the CDR3 is TGTGCCAGCAGTCCAGCCCCCATGAACGTCCACGAGCAGTACTTC. As protein: CASSPAPMNVHEQYF. Using reference TRBV28 and TRBJ2-7 for the parts outside the CDR3, the full variable domain is DVKVTQSSRYLVKRTGEKVFLECVQDMDHENMFWYRQDPGLGLRLIYFSYDVKMKEKGDIPEGYSVSREKKERFSLILESASTNQTSMYLCASSPAPMNVHEQYFGPGTRLTVT.

Only a few counts were recorded for this clone. The rearrangement links TRBV7-2 to TRBJ2-1; D unresolved. The CDR3 is made up of 13 amino acids. Per germline, CDR1 SGHTA and CDR2 FQGNSA. Trimming cost V 5 bases and J 8 bases, with 13 bases left between them. The CDR3 sequence is CASSVRRADEQFF. DNA for the CDR3: TGTGCCAGCAGCGTAAGAAGAGCCGATGAGCAGTTCTTC.

The chain carries TRBV11-2 and TRBJ2-1, with 7 bases aligning to TRBD1. Germline V gives CDR1 SGHAT, CDR2 FQNNGV. The CDR3 has 15 amino acids. V lost 5 bases to trimming and J lost 7 bases; unmatched junction nucleotides: 11. CDR3: CASSATGTPRNEQFF. CDR3 nucleotide sequence: TGTGCCAGCAGCGCGACAGGGACCCCTCGGAATGAGCAGTTCTTC. Together with reference TRBV11-2 and TRBJ2-1, the CDR3 gives the full variable domain: EAGVAQSPRYKIIEKRQSVAFWCNPISGHATLYWYQQILGQGPKLLIQFQNNGVVDDSQLPKDRFSAERLKGVDSTLKIQPAKLEDSAVYLCASSATGTPRNEQFFGPGTRLTVL.

In the case of this clone: The junction does not match germline at one end; this may be a read error. This rearrangement joins TRBV7-3 to TRBJ2-5; no firm D call. The CDR3 has 13 amino acids. The germline V gene has CDR1 SGHTA and CDR2 FQGTGA. CDR3: CASSLTETAELHF. In DNA, the CDR3 is TGTGCCAGCAGCTTAACCGAGACGGCCGAGTTGCACTTC.

The chain uses TRBV5-1 and TRBJ2-1; 13 nucleotides match TRBD2. This CDR3 region has 17 residues. V gave up 4 bases and J gave up 7 bases; unmatched junction bases: 11. Germline values: CDR1 SGHRS, CDR2 YFSETQ. The CDR3 region has the DNA TGCGCCAGCAGCCCCATCCCGAAGGGACTAGCGGGGAATGAGCAGTTCTTC. Residues: CASSPIPKGLAGNEQFF.

This chain connects TRBV6-5 to TRBJ1-6; 8 bases align to TRBD1. With V trimmed by 7 bases and J by 10 bases, 9 bases remained unmatched. The length of the CDR3 is 14 residues. Germline CDR1 is MNHEY and CDR2 is SVGAGI. CDR3 sequence reads: CASNRPGQASPLHF. Written as DNA, the CDR3 is TGTGCCAGCAACCGACCGGGACAGGCATCACCCCTCCACTTT.

The chain uses TRBV27 and TRBJ2-3, with D perhaps given as TRBD1 or TRBD2 (6 bases each). Germline CDR1 reads MNHEY; CDR2 reads SMNVEV (reference sequence). The CDR3 length is 16 residues. Trimming took 5 bases from V and 3 from J, leaving 18 bases between them. CDR3 coding DNA: TGTGCCAGCAGTAGGACCGGGGGCGAGTGGACAGATACGCAGTATTTT. Amino acids: CASSRTGGEWTDTQYF.

This chain uses TRBV27 with TRBJ2-3; a possible D gene is TRBD2 (6 bases). V lost 2 bases and J 2 bases, leaving 14 bases between the germline ends. The length of the CDR3 is 16 residues. Looked up from germline, CDR1 is MNHEY and CDR2 is SMNVEV (reference sequence). The CDR3 DNA reads TGTGCCAGCAGTTTAATGAGGACTATTAACACAGATACGCAGTATTTT. This translates into CASSLMRTINTDTQYF.

The V gene is TRBV4-3, the J gene TRBJ1-1, with D maybe TRBD1 (5 bases). V lost 4 bases, J lost 10 bases, and 13 bases lay in between. CDR3 length: 12 residues. Germline assignment: CDR1 LGHNA and CDR2 YSLEER. CDR3 loop: CASSPSWGRAFF. CDR3 sequence (DNA): TGCGCCAGCAGCCCTTCCTGGGGACGAGCTTTCTTT.

This chain connects TRBV5-8 to TRBJ2-2; tentative D call: TRBD2 (5 bases). The germline V gene encodes CDR1 SGHTS and CDR2 YDEGEE. V lost 8 bases and J lost 7, with 15 bases in between. There are 13 residues in the CDR3. Here the CDR3 reads CASSRGRIGELFF. In DNA, the CDR3 is TGTGCCAGTTCAAGAGGGCGTATCGGGGAGCTGTTTTTT. The full variable domain, in which reference TRBV5-8 and TRBJ2-2 provide the parts outside the CDR3, is EAGVTQSPTHLIKTRGQQATLRCSPISGHTSVYWYQQALGLGLQFLLWYDEGEERNRGNFPPRFSGRQFPNYSSELNVNALELEDSALYLCASSRGRIGELFFGEGSRLTVL.